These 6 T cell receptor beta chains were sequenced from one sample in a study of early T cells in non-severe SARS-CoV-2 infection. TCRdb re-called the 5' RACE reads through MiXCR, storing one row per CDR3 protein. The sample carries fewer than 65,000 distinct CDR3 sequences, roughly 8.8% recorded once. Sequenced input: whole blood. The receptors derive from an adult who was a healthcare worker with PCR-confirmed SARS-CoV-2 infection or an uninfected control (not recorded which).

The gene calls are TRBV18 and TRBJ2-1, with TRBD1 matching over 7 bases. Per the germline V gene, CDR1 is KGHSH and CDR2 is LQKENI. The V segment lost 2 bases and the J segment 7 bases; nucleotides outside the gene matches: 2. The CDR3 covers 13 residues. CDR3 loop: CASSPGTENEQFF. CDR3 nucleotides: TGTGCCAGCTCACCAGGGACAGAGAATGAGCAGTTCTTC.

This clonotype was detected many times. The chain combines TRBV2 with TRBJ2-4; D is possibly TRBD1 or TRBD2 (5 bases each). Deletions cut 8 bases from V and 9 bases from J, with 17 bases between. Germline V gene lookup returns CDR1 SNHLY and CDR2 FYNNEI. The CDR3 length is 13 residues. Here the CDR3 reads CASAGTPTGIQYF. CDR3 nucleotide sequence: TGTGCCAGCGCCGGGACGCCAACGGGCATTCAGTACTTC.

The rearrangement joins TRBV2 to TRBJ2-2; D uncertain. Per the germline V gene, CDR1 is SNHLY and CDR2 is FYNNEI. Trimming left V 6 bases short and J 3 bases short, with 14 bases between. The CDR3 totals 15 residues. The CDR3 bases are TGTGCCAGCAGGGCGCAGGTCGGTTACACCGGGGAGCTGTTTTTT. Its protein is CASRAQVGYTGELFF.

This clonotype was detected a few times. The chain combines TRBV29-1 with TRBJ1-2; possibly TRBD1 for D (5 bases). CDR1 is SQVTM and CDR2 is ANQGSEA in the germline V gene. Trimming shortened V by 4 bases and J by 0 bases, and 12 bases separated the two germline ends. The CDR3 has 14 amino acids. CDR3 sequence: CSVGGWGANYGYTF. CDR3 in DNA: TGCAGCGTTGGGGGATGGGGGGCTAACTATGGCTACACCTTC.

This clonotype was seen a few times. Here the CDR3 DNA reads TGCGCCAGCAGCCAAGATCTCGGCCAGGTCTATACTGAAGCTTTCTTT. This sequence encodes CASSQDLGQVYTEAFF. The chain uses TRBV4-1 and TRBJ1-1, with no clear D. Trimming removed 0 bases at V and 5 bases at J, with 16 bases between. Germline V gives CDR1 MGHRA, CDR2 YSYEKL. The CDR3 runs to 16 residues.

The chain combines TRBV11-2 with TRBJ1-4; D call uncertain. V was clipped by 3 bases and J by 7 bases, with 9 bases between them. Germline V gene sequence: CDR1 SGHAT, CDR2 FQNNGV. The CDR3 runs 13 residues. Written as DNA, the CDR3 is TGTGCCAGCAGCTTGGGATTACCTGAAAAACTGTTTTTT. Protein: CASSLGLPEKLFF.